The clone carrying this T cell receptor (beta chain) has a single count. Its antigen is undetermined. V lost 3 bases, J lost 4 bases, and 8 bases stayed unmatched. The CDR3 runs 17 residues. Germline CDR1 is MRHNA and CDR2 is SNTAGT. This specimen comes from a study of cytomegalovirus exposure and HLA in healthy donors. Although they were nominally healthy when sampled, donors likely had unrecorded immune exposures. The PCR contained 60 Vbeta and 13 Jbeta primers. Measured with immunoSEQ multiplex PCR; TCRdb has only the in-frame clones, and not every one. The table lists 65,000 to 90,000 clones, about 74% of them singletons, with just over 3% in the top ten. Regarding the study as a whole: Reportedly, a later analysis found an Asian-associated ancestry cluster had fewer N-insertions than the roughly 670-donor mean. A list of 150 or so TCR beta chains associated with cytomegalovirus was given.

The sequence came from a middle-aged man in good health and CMV-seronegative. Specimen: PBMCs. The V gene is TRBV6-4, the J gene TRBJ2-3; 12 positions agree with TRBD1. CDR3 sequence (DNA): TGTGCCAGCAGTGAATCAGGGACAGGGGGCATAGCAGATACGCAGTATTTT. Translation: CASSESGTGGIADTQYF.